This T cell receptor (beta chain) was sequenced in a study of cytomegalovirus exposure and HLA in healthy donors. Study-wide findings and caveats: The classifier, whose performance was assessed in both the original and validation cohorts, reportedly diagnosed cytomegalovirus status with high specificity and sensitivity. According to the study, roughly 160 TCR beta chains were cytomegalovirus-associated. According to a later analysis, TCR clusters from the first cohort tended to co-occur in the approximately 130 validation repertoires.

Of note for this clone: Its antigen remains unknown.

The data were produced by immunoSEQ multiplex PCR, yet TCRdb's version contains in-frame clones alone and is incomplete. The table lists about 240,000 clones, approximately 86% of them singletons. CDR3 length: 14 residues. V was clipped by 2 bases and J by 4 bases, with 9 bases between them. CDR1 KGHSH and CDR2 LQKENI come from the germline V gene. Sequenced material: PBMCs. This clonotype was obtained from a woman aged 25-40 years in good health and CMV-seropositive. The V call is TRBV18, the J call TRBJ2-1, with D unclear. DNA of the CDR3: TGTGCCAGCTCACCAATTCACGGGTACAATGAGCAGTTCTTC. Translating it yields CASSPIHGYNEQFF.